Listed here are 27 T cell receptor beta chains from one sample, sequenced in a study of Ad26.COV2.S vaccination and SARS-CoV-2 variants. Produced via immunoSEQ multiplex PCR; TCRdb's table is partial and in-frame only. The sample consists of approximately 97,000 clones, roughly 75% of them appearing once. The specimen was peripheral blood, collected after recovery from COVID-19. The receptors were sampled from a human donor who had recovered from COVID-19.

The gene calls are TRBV10-3 and TRBJ2-7; TRBD1 might be the D (5 bases). This CDR3 has 13 amino acids. Trimming took 8 bases from V and 5 from J, leaving 16 bases between them. Germline V CDR1 and CDR2: ENHRY, SYGVKD. The CDR3 DNA is TGTGCCATCGGGCCAGGGTTTGTCGACGAGCAGTACTTC. It codes for CAIGPGFVDEQYF.

The chain has TRBV9 and TRBJ1-3, with D uncertain. Germline V lookup: CDR1 SGDLS, CDR2 YYNGEE. The CDR3 has 17 amino acids. V dropped 3 bases and J dropped 4 bases, with 20 bases sitting between them. The CDR3: CASSGVGRGGLGNTIYF. Written as DNA, the CDR3 is TGTGCCAGCAGCGGTGTGGGTCGGGGAGGATTAGGAAACACCATATATTTT.

The CDR3 DNA reads TGCGCCAGCAGCATAGGACGGATCGGGGGCAGCTATGGCTACACCTTC. Its protein product is CASSIGRIGGSYGYTF. The V call is TRBV4-1, the J call TRBJ1-2, with D possibly TRBD1 on 6 matching bases. The germline V and J ends were trimmed by 5 bases and 4 bases, with 20 bases remaining between them. This CDR3 spans 16 amino acids. Germline CDR1 reads MGHRA; CDR2 reads YSYEKL.

This chain uses TRBV30 with TRBJ1-6; D call uncertain. Germline loops: CDR1 GTSNPN, CDR2 SVGIG (reference sequence). V was cut by 3 bases and J by 9 bases, with 15 bases left in between. The CDR3 is 14 amino acids. For the CDR3, the DNA is TGTGCCTGGAGGGCGGGAACTGGGGTTTCACCCCTCCACTTT. This sequence encodes CAWRAGTGVSPLHF.

In its sample, this clone was seen once. This CDR3 is CASSEADEQYF. The CDR3 DNA reads as TGTGCCAGCAGTGAGGCCGACGAGCAGTACTTC. The gene calls are TRBV2 and TRBJ2-7; the D is unclear. Germline V gene data show CDR1 as SNHLY and CDR2 as FYNNEI. This CDR3 region has 11 residues. Trimming removed 3 bases from V and 5 bases from J, with 5 bases in between. Supplemented by reference TRBV2 and TRBJ2-7, the full variable domain reads EPEVTQTPSHQVTQMGQEVILRCVPISNHLYFYWYRQILGQKVEFLVSFYNNEISEKSEIFDDQFSVERPDGSNFTLKIRSTKLEDSAMYFCASSEADEQYFGPGTRLTVT.

The CDR3 nucleotides are TGTGCCAGCAATTCCGGGTTAGAGACCCAGTACTTC. This encodes CASNSGLETQYF. J is TRBJ2-5 and V is TRBV3-1 (or the pseudogene TRBV3-2); D is unresolved. Germline CDR1 and CDR2: LGHDT and YNNKEL (reference sequence). CDR3 size: 12 residues. Trimming pared 7 bases from V and 4 bases from J, leaving 10 bases between.

CDR3 in amino acids: CASSQQSHYGYTF. CDR3 DNA sequence: TGTGCCAGCAGCCAACAATCCCACTATGGCTACACCTTC. The chain joins TRBV14 to TRBJ1-2; D not certain. The CDR3 totals 13 residues. The germline CDR1 and CDR2 sequences are SGHDN and FVKESK. The V end lost 2 bases, the J end lost 3 bases, and 7 bases lay between the germline ends.

The V and J genes are TRBV30 and TRBJ1-2; a possible D gene is TRBD1 (6 bases). The CDR3 is made up of 13 amino acids. The germline gives CDR1 GTSNPN, CDR2 SVGIG (reference sequence). The ends were cut back, 5 bases at V and 0 bases at J, with 10 bases in the middle. CDR3 DNA sequence: TGTGCCTGGTCACAGGGTGCTAACTATGGCTACACCTTC. It specifies CAWSQGANYGYTF.

The chain employs TRBV5-4 and TRBJ2-5; 11 nucleotides agree with TRBD2. V lost 3 bases to trimming and J lost 3 bases; unmatched junction nucleotides: 10. CDR1 and CDR2 (germline): SGHNT, YYREEE (reference sequence). This CDR3 contains 17 residues. CDR3 loop: CASSSEALLAGEETQYF. The CDR3 nucleotides read TGTGCCAGCAGCTCCGAAGCTCTACTAGCGGGGGAAGAGACCCAGTACTTC.

The rearrangement links TRBV5-6 to TRBJ2-1, with TRBD2 as a possible D gene (7 bases). Germline CDR1 is SGHDT and CDR2 is YYEEEE. V was clipped by 7 bases and J by 0 bases, with 20 bases between them. The CDR3 covers 17 residues. The CDR3 nucleotides are TGTGCCAGCGACCTGGCCGGGGGCGGGGGCTCCTACAATGAGCAGTTCTTC. The encoded protein is CASDLAGGGGSYNEQFF.

The chain links TRBV3-1 (or the pseudogene TRBV3-2) to TRBJ1-6; D not resolved. The V end lost 1 base, the J end lost 6 bases, and 10 bases lay between the germline ends. The germline CDR1 and CDR2 sequences are LGHDT and YNNKEL (reference sequence). The CDR3 totals 15 residues. For the CDR3, the DNA is TGTGCCAGCAGCCAAGGGACCGCTGGTAATTCACCCCTCCACTTT. It translates to CASSQGTAGNSPLHF.

V gene TRBV30 combines with J gene TRBJ2-5; TRBD2 matches 12 bases. Germline CDR1 is GTSNPN and CDR2 is SVGIG (reference sequence). The CDR3 extends over 16 amino acids. The V segment lost 1 base and the J segment 5 bases; nucleotides outside the gene matches: 8. The chain's CDR3 is CAWSGMLAGGRETQYF. The CDR3 DNA reads as TGTGCCTGGAGTGGTATGCTAGCGGGGGGGCGGGAGACCCAGTACTTC.

The chain has TRBV27 and TRBJ2-7, with TRBD2 matching over 12 bases. This CDR3 is built from 18 residues. V was clipped by 1 base and J by 3 bases; unmatched bases: 10. Germline V lookup: CDR1 MNHEY, CDR2 SMNVEV (reference sequence). The CDR3 nucleotides read TGTGCCAGCAGTTTATTCCCTAGCGGGGGGGCAAGAGGCTACGAGCAGTACTTC. It translates to CASSLFPSGGARGYEQYF.

This clone was recorded once. V usage is TRBV28 and J usage is TRBJ1-1, with TRBD1 matching over 7 bases. With V trimmed by 4 bases and J by 7 bases, 21 bases remained unmatched. The CDR3 is made up of 18 amino acids. Germline assignment: CDR1 MDHEN and CDR2 SYDVKM. The CDR3 region is CASSSTGSRLGSYGEAFF. The CDR3, as DNA: TGTGCCAGCAGTTCGACAGGGAGCAGGTTGGGAAGTTACGGTGAAGCTTTCTTT.

This clone was found once. The chain is built from TRBV5-4 and TRBJ2-7, with TRBD1 matching 7 bases. There are 14 residues in the CDR3. V was pared by 0 bases and J by 2 bases, with 2 bases of the junction left unmatched. CDR1 and CDR2 from the germline V gene are SGHNT and YYREEE (reference sequence). CDR3 sequence: CASSLGGQPYEQYF. The CDR3 coding sequence is TGTGCCAGCAGCTTGGGGGGACAGCCCTACGAGCAGTACTTC.

V is TRBV27 and J is TRBJ2-2; TRBD1 agrees at 7 bases. Germline trimming cut 7 bases from V and 9 bases from J; bases unmatched to any gene: 17. Germline V gene data show CDR1 as MNHEY and CDR2 as SMNVEV (reference sequence). This CDR3 has 16 amino acids. The CDR3 sequence is CASTQRGPVTPWELFF. DNA of the CDR3: TGTGCCAGCACCCAGAGGGGGCCCGTAACCCCCTGGGAGCTGTTTTTT.

The chain couples TRBV10-1 to TRBJ1-4, with D possibly being TRBD1 (6 bases). Germline V gene lookup returns CDR1 WNHNN and CDR2 SYGVQD (reference sequence). The CDR3 totals 13 residues. Trimming removed 0 bases at V and 8 bases at J, with 7 bases between. CDR3 protein: CASSESGTEKLFF. The CDR3, as DNA: TGCGCCAGCAGTGAGTCGGGGACAGAAAAACTGTTTTTT.

This clone was observed a few times. The genes are TRBV3-1 (or the pseudogene TRBV3-2) and TRBJ1-1, with D unclear. V lost 3 bases and J lost 5, with 10 bases in between. The CDR3 sequence is 13 residues long. The germline V gene has CDR1 LGHDT and CDR2 YNNKEL (reference sequence). The CDR3 sequence is CASSQGIATEAFF. CDR3 coding DNA: TGTGCCAGCAGCCAGGGAATTGCGACTGAAGCTTTCTTT.

The chain joins TRBV5-4 to TRBJ2-2; D call uncertain. The CDR3 spans 17 residues. The germline V gene has CDR1 SGHNT and CDR2 YYREEE (reference sequence). V lost 0 bases and J lost 0, with 12 bases in between. CDR3 protein: CASSLDATFANTGELFF. DNA of the CDR3: TGTGCCAGCAGCTTGGATGCCACCTTCGCGAACACCGGGGAGCTGTTTTTT.

This chain connects TRBV21-1 to TRBJ1-5. TRBV21-1 is shown as a pseudogene. The CDR3 is 13 amino acids. This CDR3 is CASSRRSGQPQHF. In DNA, the CDR3 is TGTGCCAGCAGCCGACGGTCGGGACAGCCCCAGCATTTT.

J is TRBJ2-5 and V is TRBV7-2; maybe TRBD1 (6 bases). Trimming stripped 6 bases from V and 1 base from J, with 15 bases between. Germline values: CDR1 SGHTA, CDR2 FQGNSA. The CDR3 loop spans 15 amino acids. The CDR3 spells CASSFDRSLQETQYF. Written as DNA, the CDR3 is TGTGCCAGCAGTTTCGACAGGAGTCTCCAAGAGACCCAGTACTTC.

This CDR3 is CASSIIPGLAGGPGDEQFF. For the CDR3, the DNA is TGTGCCAGTAGTATAATACCGGGACTAGCGGGGGGGCCTGGGGATGAGCAGTTCTTC. The chain has TRBV19 and TRBJ2-1; TRBD2 aligns across 16 bases. The CDR3 loop spans 19 amino acids. The V gene end was trimmed by 2 bases and the J gene end by 8 bases; junction bases not matched to a gene: 12. Germline CDR1 LNHDA, CDR2 SQIVND (reference sequence). Full variable domain (remainder filled in from reference TRBV19 and TRBJ2-1): DGGITQSPKYLFRKEGQNVTLSCEQNLNHDAMYWYRQDPGQGLRLIYYSQIVNDFQKGDIAEGYSVSREKKESFPLTVTSAQKNPTAFYLCASSIIPGLAGGPGDEQFFGPGTRLTVL.

The gene calls are TRBV12-3 or TRBV12-4 and TRBJ2-3; no clear D gene. V was shortened by 7 bases and J by 6 bases, with 11 bases between the two germline ends. The CDR3 is made up of 12 amino acids. The CDR3 reads CASTRLGDTQYF. CDR3 DNA sequence: TGTGCCAGCACCCGGTTGGGGGATACGCAGTATTTT.

This clone was observed at least ten times. The rearrangement joins TRBV5-1 to TRBJ2-7; D not certain. Germline-derived CDR1 and CDR2 are SGHRS and YFSETQ. V lost 2 bases and J 2 bases, leaving 11 bases between the germline ends. The CDR3 loop spans 14 amino acids. CDR3 nucleotide sequence: TGCGCCAGCAGCTTCTCGACCCCGACCTACGAGCAGTACTTC. It specifies CASSFSTPTYEQYF. The complete variable domain, with remaining parts taken from reference TRBV5-1 and TRBJ2-7, reads KAGVTQTPRYLIKTRGQQVTLSCSPISGHRSVSWYQQTPGQGLQFLFEYFSETQRNKGNFPGRFSGRQFSNSRSEMNVSTLELGDSALYLCASSFSTPTYEQYFGPGTRLTVT.

The gene calls are TRBV7-9 and TRBJ1-1, with D unclear. The CDR3 length is 14 residues. Trimming removed 5 bases from V and 2 bases from J, with 12 bases in between. Germline V gives CDR1 SEHNR, CDR2 FQNEAQ (reference sequence). The CDR3 loop is CASSPQTVNTEAFF. CDR3 coding DNA: TGTGCCAGCAGCCCTCAGACCGTAAACACTGAAGCTTTCTTT. The complete variable domain, with remaining parts taken from reference TRBV7-9 and TRBJ1-1, reads DTGVSQNPRHKITKRGQNVTFRCDPISEHNRLYWYRQTLGQGPEFLTYFQNEAQLEKSRLLSDRFSAERPKGSFSTLEIQRTEQGDSAMYLCASSPQTVNTEAFFGQGTRLTVV.

Of note for this clone: One end of the junction does not line up with germline, which may come from a read error. J is TRBJ1-1 and V is TRBV7-9, with D tentatively TRBD1 (5 bases). Germline V gives CDR1 SEHNR, CDR2 FQNEAQ (reference sequence). The CDR3 sequence is 12 residues long. Here the CDR3 reads CASSPTGFEGRF. The CDR3 DNA reads TGTGCCAGCAGCCCGACTGGGTTCGAGGGGAGGTTT. The variable domain in full, with the rest retrieved from reference TRBV7-9 and TRBJ1-1, is DTGVSQNPRHKITKRGQNVTFRCDPISEHNRLYWYRQTLGQGPEFLTYFQNEAQLEKSRLLSDRFSAERPKGSFSTLEIQRTEQGDSAMYLCASSPTGFEGRFGQGTRLTVV.

V is TRBV9 and J is TRBJ2-7; 9 bases align to TRBD1. V shed 3 bases and J 3 bases; nucleotides not matched to a gene: 7. Germline V CDR1 and CDR2: SGDLS, YYNGEE. This CDR3 is built from 15 residues. In nucleotides, the CDR3 is TGTGCCAGCAGCGCTGGACAGGGGAATAGCTACGAGCAGTACTTC. It encodes CASSAGQGNSYEQYF.